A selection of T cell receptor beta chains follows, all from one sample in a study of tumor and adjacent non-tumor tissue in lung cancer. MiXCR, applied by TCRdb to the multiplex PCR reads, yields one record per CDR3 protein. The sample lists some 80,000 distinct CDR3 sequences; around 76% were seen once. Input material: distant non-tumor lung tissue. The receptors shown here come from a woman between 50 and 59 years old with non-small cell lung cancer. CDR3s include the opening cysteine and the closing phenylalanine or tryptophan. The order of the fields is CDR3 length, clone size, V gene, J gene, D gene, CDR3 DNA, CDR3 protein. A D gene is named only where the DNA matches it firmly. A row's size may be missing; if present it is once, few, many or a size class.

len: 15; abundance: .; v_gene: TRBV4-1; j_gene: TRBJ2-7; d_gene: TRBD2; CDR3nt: TGCGACAGCAGCAAGATCCTAGCGGGAGGTGGCGAGCAGTACTTC; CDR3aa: CDSSKILAGGGEQYF
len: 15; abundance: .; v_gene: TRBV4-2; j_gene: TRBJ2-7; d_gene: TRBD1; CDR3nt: TGTGCCAGCAGCCATTACCGGACAGGGATCTGCGAGCAGTACTTC; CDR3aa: CASSHYRTGICEQYF
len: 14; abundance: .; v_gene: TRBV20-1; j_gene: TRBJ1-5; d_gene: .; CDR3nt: TGCAGAGCTAGAGATGGCCAGGGGACCCAACCCCAGCATTTT; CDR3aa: CRARDGQGTQPQHF
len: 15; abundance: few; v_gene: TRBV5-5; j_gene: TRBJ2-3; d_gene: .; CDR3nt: TGTACCAGCAGCGTTAACCCGGACTGGAATGAGCCCCAGTATTTT; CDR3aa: CTSSVNPDWNEPQYF
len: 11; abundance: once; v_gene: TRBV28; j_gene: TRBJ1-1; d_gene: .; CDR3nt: TGTACCAGCCGTTGGAGCACTGAAGCTTTCTTT; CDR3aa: CTSRWSTEAFF
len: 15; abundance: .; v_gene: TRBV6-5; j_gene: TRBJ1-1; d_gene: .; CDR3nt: TGTGCCAGCAGTTTACCAGGACAGTGTCTCCCTGAAGCTTTCTTT; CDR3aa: CASSLPGQCLPEAFF
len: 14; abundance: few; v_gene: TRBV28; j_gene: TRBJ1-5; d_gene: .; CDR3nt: TGTGCCAGCAGTTTTTGGTCGCGAGGGGGGCCCCAGCATTTT; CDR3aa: CASSFWSRGGPQHF
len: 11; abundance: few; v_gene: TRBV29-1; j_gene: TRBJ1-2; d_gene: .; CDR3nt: TGCAGCGATGTAGCGGGACATGGCTACGCCTTC; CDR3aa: CSDVAGHGYAF
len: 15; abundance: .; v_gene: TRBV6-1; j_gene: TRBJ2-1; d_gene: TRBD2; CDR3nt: TGTGCCTGCAGTGGCGGGAGGGCCCCCTTCAATGAGCAGTTCTTC; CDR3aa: CACSGGRAPFNEQFF
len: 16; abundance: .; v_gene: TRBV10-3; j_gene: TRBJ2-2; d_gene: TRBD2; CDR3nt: TGTGCCATCAGGCCCGGGACTAATGGGATCACCGGGGAGCTGTTTTTT; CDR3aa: CAIRPGTNGITGELFF
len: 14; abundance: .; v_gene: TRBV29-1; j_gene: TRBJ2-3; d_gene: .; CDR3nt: TGCAGGGTCAACCTAGCAGGAGGGATAGATACGCAGTATTTT; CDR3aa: CRVNLAGGIDTQYF
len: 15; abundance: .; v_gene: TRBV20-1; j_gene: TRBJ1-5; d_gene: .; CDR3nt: TGTAGTGTTAAAACTTTGGGGGACCCTTATCAGCCCCAGCATTTT; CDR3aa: CSVKTLGDPYQPQHF
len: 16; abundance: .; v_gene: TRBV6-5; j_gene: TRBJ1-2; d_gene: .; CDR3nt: TGTGCAAGCAGTTACTCCGTTAAGTCAGGGGTCGATGGTTACACCTTC; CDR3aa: CASSYSVKSGVDGYTF
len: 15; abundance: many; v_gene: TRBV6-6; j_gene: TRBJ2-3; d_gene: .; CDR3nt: TGTGCCAGCAGTTACTCTCCGACTGTCGGGGATACGCAGTATTTT; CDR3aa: CASSYSPTVGDTQYF
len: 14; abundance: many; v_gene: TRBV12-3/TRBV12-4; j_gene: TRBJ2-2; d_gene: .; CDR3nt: TGTGCCAGCATCGCCACATTGGCGGCCGGGGAGCTGTTTTTT; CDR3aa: CASIATLAAGELFF
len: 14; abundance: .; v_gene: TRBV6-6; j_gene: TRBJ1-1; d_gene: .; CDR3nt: TGTGCCAACAGCGGTACAGGGTCGGGCACTGGAGCTTTCTTT; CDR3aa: CANSGTGSGTGAFF
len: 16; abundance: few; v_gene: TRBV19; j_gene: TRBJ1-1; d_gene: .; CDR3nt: TGTGCCAGTACCTTCCGCCGGGGGCGGATGAACACTGAAGCTTTCTTT; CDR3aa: CASTFRRGRMNTEAFF
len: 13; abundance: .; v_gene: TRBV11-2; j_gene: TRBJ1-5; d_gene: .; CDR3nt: TGTGCCAGCAACCTGGCGAGCAATCAGCCCCGACATTTT; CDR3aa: CASNLASNQPRHF
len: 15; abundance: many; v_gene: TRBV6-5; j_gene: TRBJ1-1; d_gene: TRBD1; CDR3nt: TGTGCCAGCAGTTTACCGGGACAGGGTCTCCCTGAAGCTTTCTTT; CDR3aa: CASSLPGQGLPEAFF
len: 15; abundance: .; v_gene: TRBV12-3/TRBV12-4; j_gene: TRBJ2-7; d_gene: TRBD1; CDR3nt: TGTGCCAGAAGTAGAAGCCGGGGACAGAACTACGAGCAGTACTTC; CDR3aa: CARSRSRGQNYEQYF
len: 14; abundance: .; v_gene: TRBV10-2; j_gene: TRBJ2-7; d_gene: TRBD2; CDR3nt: TGCGCCAACAGTGAGTCTCAGGGAGGGTACGAGCACTACTTC; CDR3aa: CANSESQGGYEHYF
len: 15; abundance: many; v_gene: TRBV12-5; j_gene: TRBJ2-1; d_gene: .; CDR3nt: TGTGCTAGTGGTTTGGGGTTCGGACCCCGGGATGAGCAGTTCTTC; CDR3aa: CASGLGFGPRDEQFF
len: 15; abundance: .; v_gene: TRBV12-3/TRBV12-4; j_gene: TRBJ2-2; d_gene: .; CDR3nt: TGTGTCAGCAGTTCGCAAATGCTTGGTAGGGGGGAGCTGTTTTTT; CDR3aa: CVSSSQMLGRGELFF
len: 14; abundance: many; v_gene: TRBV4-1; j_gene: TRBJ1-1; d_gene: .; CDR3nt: TGCGCCAGCAGCCAAGATCGATCGAACACTGAAGCTTTCTTT; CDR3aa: CASSQDRSNTEAFF
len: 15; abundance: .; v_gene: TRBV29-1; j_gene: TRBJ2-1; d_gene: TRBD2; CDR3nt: TGCAGCGTTGCCCGACTAGCGGGAGGGTCGAATAAGCAGTTCTTC; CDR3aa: CSVARLAGGSNKQFF
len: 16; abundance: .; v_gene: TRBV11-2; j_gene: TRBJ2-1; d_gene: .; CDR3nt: TGTGCCACCAGCTTGGAACCGGGACTGGGGTTCACTGAGCAGTTCTTC; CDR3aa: CATSLEPGLGFTEQFF
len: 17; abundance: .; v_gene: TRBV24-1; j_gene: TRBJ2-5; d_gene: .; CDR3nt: TGTGCCACCAGTGATAGCCATACGAGGCTATTTCAAGAGACCCATTACTTC; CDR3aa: CATSDSHTRLFQETHYF
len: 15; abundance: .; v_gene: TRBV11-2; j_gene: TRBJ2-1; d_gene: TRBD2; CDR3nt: TGTGACAGCGGCTTATCTAGCGGGAGGGTAAATGAGCAGTTCTTC; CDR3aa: CDSGLSSGRVNEQFF
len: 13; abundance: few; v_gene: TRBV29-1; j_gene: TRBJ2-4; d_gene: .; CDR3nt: TGCAGCGCTTTCCCTGGGAACAATAACATTCAGTATTTC; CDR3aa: CSAFPGNNNIQYF
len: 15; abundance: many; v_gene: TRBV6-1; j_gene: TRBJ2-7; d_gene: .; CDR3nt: TGTGCCAGCAGCCCCACAACTTCAAACTACCACGAGCAGTACTTC; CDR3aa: CASSPTTSNYHEQYF
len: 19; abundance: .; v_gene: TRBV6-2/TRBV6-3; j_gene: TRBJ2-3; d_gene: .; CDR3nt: TGTGCCAGCAATTATTCGAGAGCGGAGTCTATTCGAAGCACAGATACGCAGTATTTT; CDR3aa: CASNYSRAESIRSTDTQYF